This TCR beta chain was retrieved from a study of radiotherapy plus CTLA-4 blockade in lung cancer. Overall study: Objective responses were seen in around 18% of patients, disease control in 31%. Whole-study findings and limits: In blood, after radiotherapy plus ipilimumab, tumor-derived TCR clones expanded. Reported findings show early blood T cell clone dynamics, with interferon-beta, best predicted response.

J gave up 0 bases and V 0 bases, and 5 bases lay outside the gene matches. Per the germline V gene, CDR1 is LNHDA and CDR2 is SQIVND (reference sequence). The CDR3 spans 16 residues. The assay was immunoSEQ multiplex PCR, and TCRdb's table has in-frame clones only and misses some. This table has about 62,000 clones, approximately 76% appearing once. Patients with chemo-refractory metastatic non-small-cell lung cancer received focal radiation plus CTLA-4 blockade with ipilimumab. About this clone itself: Antigen: not known.

The sample here was peripheral blood, taken from a patient treated with radiotherapy plus ipilimumab. V usage is TRBV19 and J usage is TRBJ2-7, with 7 bases that match TRBD1. The sequence was collected from a human donor with non-small cell lung cancer who had a complete response to radiotherapy plus ipilimumab. The CDR3 is CASSIEAGGFSYEQYF. The CDR3 DNA follows: TGTGCCAGTAGTATAGAGGCAGGGGGTTTCTCCTACGAGCAGTACTTC.